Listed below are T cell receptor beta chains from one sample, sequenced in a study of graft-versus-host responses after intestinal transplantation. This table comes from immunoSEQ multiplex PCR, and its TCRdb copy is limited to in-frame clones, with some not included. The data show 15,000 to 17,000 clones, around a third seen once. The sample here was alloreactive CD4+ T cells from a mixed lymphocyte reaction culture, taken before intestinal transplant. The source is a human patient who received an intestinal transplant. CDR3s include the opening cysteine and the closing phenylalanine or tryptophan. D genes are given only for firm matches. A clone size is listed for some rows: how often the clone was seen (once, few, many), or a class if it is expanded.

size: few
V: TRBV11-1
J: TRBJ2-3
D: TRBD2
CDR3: CASSLSGRWFTDTQYF
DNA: TGTGCCAGCAGCCTTAGCGGGAGGTGGTTCACAGATACGCAGTATTTT

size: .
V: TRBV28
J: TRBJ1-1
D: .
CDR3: CASTPAGVGEAFF
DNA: TGTGCCAGCACTCCCGCAGGGGTGGGGGAAGCTTTCTTT

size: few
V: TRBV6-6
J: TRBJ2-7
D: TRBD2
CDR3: CASSYLAETIEQYF
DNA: TGTGCCAGCAGTTACCTAGCGGAGACGATCGAGCAGTACTTC

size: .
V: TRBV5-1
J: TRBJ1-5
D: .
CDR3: CASSFTGSNNQPQHF
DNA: TGCGCCAGCAGCTTCACAGGGTCGAACAATCAGCCCCAGCATTTT

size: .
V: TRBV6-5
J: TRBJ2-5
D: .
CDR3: CASSSPAEGGTQYF
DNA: TGTGCCAGCAGTTCACCAGCGGAGGGCGGGACCCAGTACTTC

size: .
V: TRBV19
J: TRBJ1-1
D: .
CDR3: CASSKNHQSGLAEAFF
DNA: TGTGCCAGTAGTAAAAACCATCAGTCGGGGTTGGCTGAAGCTTTCTTT

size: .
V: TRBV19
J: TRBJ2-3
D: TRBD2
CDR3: CASSRGLAELTDTQYF
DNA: TGTGCCAGTAGTCGGGGACTAGCGGAGCTCACAGATACGCAGTATTTT

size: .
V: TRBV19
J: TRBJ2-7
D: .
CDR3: CASSIGGSEQYF
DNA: TGTGCCAGTAGTATCGGTGGCTCCGAGCAGTACTTC

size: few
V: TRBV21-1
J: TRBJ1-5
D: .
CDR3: CASSKGGTPYSNQPQHF
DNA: TGTGCCAGCAGCAAAGGAGGGACACCCTATAGCAATCAGCCCCAGCATTTT

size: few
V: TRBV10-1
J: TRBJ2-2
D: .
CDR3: CASSVGKGGELFF
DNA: TGCGCCAGCAGTGTAGGGAAAGGCGGGGAGCTGTTTTTT

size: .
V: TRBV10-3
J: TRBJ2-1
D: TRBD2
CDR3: CAISGQGREGNEQFF
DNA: TGTGCCATCAGTGGCCAGGGGCGGGAGGGCAATGAGCAGTTCTTC

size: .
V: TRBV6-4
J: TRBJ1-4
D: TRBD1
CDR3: CAVHRGEGEKLFF
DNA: TGTGCCGTCCACAGGGGAGAAGGTGAAAAACTGTTTTTT

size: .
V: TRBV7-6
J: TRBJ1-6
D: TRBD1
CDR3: CASSSGTGPDSPLHF
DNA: TGTGCCAGCAGCTCAGGGACAGGGCCGGATTCACCCCTCCACTTT

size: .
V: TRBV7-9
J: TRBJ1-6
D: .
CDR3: CASSPGNYNSPLHF
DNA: TGTGCCAGCAGCCCGGGAAACTATAATTCACCCCTCCACTTT

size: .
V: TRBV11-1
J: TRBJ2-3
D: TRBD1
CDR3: CASSLGGGQGRGMPDTQYF
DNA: TGTGCCAGCAGCTTAGGTGGGGGACAGGGCCGTGGGATGCCAGATACGCAGTATTTT